These T cell receptor beta chains were read from a single sample in a study of regulatory T cells in long-lasting Graves disease. TCRdb processed the multiplex PCR reads anew with MiXCR; each CDR3 protein has one entry. The table has roughly 300,000 distinct CDR3 sequences, around a fifth seen once. This sample comprised peripheral blood mononuclear cells (PBMCs), obtained when the disease was refractory, from a patient treated with antithyroid drugs. The receptor source for this set is a female donor with Graves disease. Each CDR3 is given with its conserved first and last residue. The order of the fields is D gene, J gene, clone size, V gene, CDR3 protein, CDR3 DNA. A D gene is named only where the DNA matches it firmly. Some rows mark clone size as missing; the rest say once, few, many or name a class of expanded clone.

>.|TRBJ1-1|many|TRBV3-1
CASSPMGGPVNTEAFF
TGTGCCAGCAGCCCTATGGGGGGTCCAGTGAACACTGAAGCTTTCTTT
>.|TRBJ1-5|.|TRBV29-1
CSVGHQPQHF
TGCAGCGTTGGGCATCAGCCCCAGCATTTT
>TRBD2|TRBJ2-5|.|TRBV5-1
CASSLGLAGVSETQYF
TGCGCCAGCAGCTTGGGGCTAGCGGGAGTATCAGAGACCCAGTACTTC
>TRBD2|TRBJ2-2|.|TRBV19
CASSISGGNTGELFF
TGTGCCAGTAGTATTTCGGGAGGTAACACCGGGGAGCTGTTTTTT
>TRBD1|TRBJ2-3|.|TRBV20-1
CSATSDRGSDTQYF
TGCAGTGCTACATCGGACAGGGGTTCCGATACGCAGTATTTT
>TRBD1|TRBJ1-6|many|TRBV28
CASSSGGELNSPLHF
TGTGCCAGCAGTTCAGGGGGAGAACTTAATTCACCCCTCCACTTT
>.|TRBJ1-4|many|TRBV7-2
CASGRGGNEKLFF
TGTGCCAGCGGCAGGGGAGGTAATGAAAAACTGTTTTTT
>.|TRBJ2-3|.|TRBV27
CASSLFSETSTDTQYF
TGTGCCAGCAGTTTATTTTCTGAGACTAGCACAGATACGCAGTATTTT
>.|TRBJ1-3|.|TRBV5-5
CASSLEQVSGNTIYF
TGTGCCAGCAGCTTGGAACAGGTCTCTGGAAACACCATATATTTT
>.|TRBJ2-5|many|TRBV7-3
CASSLNGRRETQYF
TGTGCCAGCAGCTTAAATGGGCGGAGGGAGACCCAGTACTTC
>.|TRBJ1-2|many|TRBV6-2/TRBV6-3
CASKPAARDGYTF
TGTGCCAGCAAGCCAGCTGCGAGGGATGGCTACACCTTC
>.|TRBJ1-1|.|TRBV5-1
CASSLAARVDTEAFF
TGCGCCAGCAGCTTGGCCGCCAGGGTGGACACTGAAGCTTTCTTT
>.|TRBJ2-6|many|TRBV12-5
CASGGSTSGANVLTF
TGTGCTAGTGGGGGTAGCACGTCTGGGGCCAACGTCCTGACTTTC
>TRBD2|TRBJ2-2|many|TRBV12-5
CASGLVLAGLITGELFF
TGTGCTAGTGGTTTGGTATTAGCGGGGCTAATCACCGGGGAGCTGTTTTTT
>.|TRBJ1-1|many|TRBV5-1
CASRLVLVTEAFF
TGCGCCAGCAGACTCGTGCTTGTCACTGAAGCTTTCTTT
>.|TRBJ2-7|.|TRBV19
CASSISGPKQGLDYEQYF
TGTGCCAGTAGCATATCGGGCCCTAAACAGGGATTGGACTACGAGCAGTACTTC
>.|TRBJ2-4|few|TRBV6-2/TRBV6-3
CASSYVKGVIQYF
TGTGCCAGCAGTTACGTTAAGGGGGTCATTCAGTACTTC
>TRBD1|TRBJ1-6|few|TRBV20-1
CSARDRGYNSPLHF
TGCAGTGCGCGGGACAGGGGCTATAATTCACCCCTCCACTTT
>.|TRBJ1-2|many|TRBV18
CASSPNLQGRGYTF
TGTGCCAGCTCACCTAACCTTCAGGGCCGTGGCTACACCTTC
>.|TRBJ1-5|.|TRBV6-5
CASSWRTDDQPQHF
TGTGCCAGCAGTTGGCGGACGGACGATCAGCCCCAGCATTTT
>.|TRBJ2-7|few|TRBV2
CASSEIDYGGPSYEQYF
TGTGCCAGCAGTGAAATTGACTATGGCGGCCCCTCCTACGAGCAGTACTTC
>TRBD1|TRBJ1-6|many|TRBV7-2
CASSLVGTGNSPLHF
TGTGCCAGCAGCTTAGTTGGGACAGGGAATTCACCCCTCCACTTT
>TRBD1|TRBJ1-6|many|TRBV12-5
CASGPDRGGYNSPLHF
TGTGCTAGTGGCCCTGACAGGGGTGGGTATAATTCACCCCTCCACTTT
>.|TRBJ2-7|.|TRBV4-1
CASSQEETVIREQYF
TGCGCCAGCAGCCAAGAGGAGACGGTTATACGCGAGCAGTACTTC
>TRBD2|TRBJ2-1|few|TRBV5-1
CASSVGLAGVNNEQFF
TGCGCCAGCAGCGTAGGACTAGCGGGAGTGAACAATGAGCAGTTCTTC
>TRBD2|TRBJ2-2|few|TRBV12-3/TRBV12-4
CASRLQRGGANTGELFF
TGTGCCAGCAGGCTTCAGCGGGGGGGCGCGAACACCGGGGAGCTGTTTTTT
>.|TRBJ1-2|.|TRBV19
CAISSRGDYGYTF
TGTGCCATAAGTTCCCGGGGGGACTATGGCTACACCTTC
>TRBD2|TRBJ2-2|many|TRBV10-3
CAISRLAGNTGELFF
TGTGCCATCAGTCGGCTAGCGGGGAACACCGGGGAGCTGTTTTTT
>TRBD1|TRBJ1-2|many|TRBV15
CATSGLGQGRYGYTF
TGTGCCACCAGCGGATTGGGACAGGGCAGATATGGCTACACCTTC
>.|TRBJ2-2|.|TRBV30
CAWSAGFTGELFF
TGTGCCTGGAGTGCTGGCTTCACCGGGGAGCTGTTTTTT
>.|TRBJ2-5|.|TRBV2
CASSGGPGETQYF
TGTGCCAGCAGTGGAGGGCCCGGAGAGACCCAGTACTTC
>.|TRBJ1-1|many|TRBV3-1
CASSQAGWGQNTEAFF
TGTGCCAGCAGCCAAGCAGGTTGGGGGCAGAACACTGAAGCTTTCTTT
>.|TRBJ2-6|few|TRBV7-2
CASSLDRAFSGANVLTF
TGTGCCAGCAGCTTAGACCGGGCCTTCTCTGGGGCCAACGTCCTGACTTTC
>TRBD1|TRBJ1-2|many|TRBV20-1
CSAAGTGVGYTF
TGCAGTGCTGCCGGGACAGGGGTTGGCTACACCTTC
>.|TRBJ2-1|.|TRBV11-2
CASRTTVSSYNEQFF
TGTGCCAGCCGGACTACAGTGAGCTCCTACAATGAGCAGTTCTTC
>.|TRBJ1-5|many|TRBV28
CASTSYGGLSQPQHF
TGTGCCAGCACCTCTTACGGGGGCTTGAGTCAGCCCCAGCATTTT
>TRBD1|TRBJ2-5|many|TRBV15
CATRELGQGARPQYF
TGTGCCACCAGGGAACTGGGACAGGGGGCGAGGCCCCAGTACTTC
>.|TRBJ2-7|few|TRBV6-2/TRBV6-3
CASSHEGHYEQYF
TGTGCCAGCAGTCACGAGGGACACTACGAGCAGTACTTC
>.|TRBJ1-2|many|TRBV6-2/TRBV6-3
CASSQDQGVVGYTF
TGTGCCAGCAGTCAGGATCAGGGTGTTGTCGGCTACACCTTC
>.|TRBJ1-3|few|TRBV7-2
CASSPQDTSGNTIYF
TGTGCCAGCAGCCCCCAGGACACCTCTGGAAACACCATATATTTT
>TRBD1|TRBJ1-2|many|TRBV12-3/TRBV12-4
CASSFGGQGALGYTF
TGTGCCAGCAGTTTTGGGGGACAGGGGGCCCTAGGCTACACCTTC
>.|TRBJ2-2|many|TRBV7-8
CASSSRPRTAFNTGELFF
TGTGCCAGCAGCTCCCGCCCCAGGACGGCATTCAACACCGGGGAGCTGTTTTTT
>TRBD1|TRBJ1-4|many|TRBV28
CASSSSGGWLEKLFF
TGTGCCAGCAGTTCCTCAGGGGGTTGGCTCGAAAAACTGTTTTTT
>.|TRBJ2-5|few|TRBV5-4
CASSRPAGSRETQYF
TGTGCCAGCAGCAGGCCTGCAGGGTCTCGAGAGACCCAGTACTTC
>TRBD2|TRBJ2-5|many|TRBV28
CASSLLGLAGGPFRETQYF
TGTGCCAGCAGTTTATTGGGGCTAGCGGGAGGTCCGTTTCGGGAGACCCAGTACTTC
>TRBD2|TRBJ2-3|few|TRBV12-3/TRBV12-4
CASSLQSRLAVNTDTQYF
TGTGCCAGCAGTTTACAAAGTCGCCTAGCGGTTAACACAGATACGCAGTATTTT
>TRBD1|TRBJ2-7|many|TRBV28
CASSPHSTGGYEQYF
TGTGCCAGCAGTCCTCACTCGACAGGGGGCTACGAGCAGTACTTC
>.|TRBJ1-2|many|TRBV4-1
CASSQTETGDYGYTF
TGCGCCAGCAGCCAAACCGAGACAGGCGACTATGGCTACACCTTC
>.|TRBJ1-5|many|TRBV12-3/TRBV12-4
CASSLVAASHQPQHF
TGTGCCAGCAGTTTAGTGGCGGCATCTCATCAGCCCCAGCATTTT
>.|TRBJ2-7|.|TRBV5-8
CASSLVFSHEQYF
TGTGCCAGCAGCTTGGTTTTTAGCCACGAGCAGTACTTC
>.|TRBJ2-7|many|TRBV29-1
CSVALMGRGYEQYF
TGCAGCGTTGCCCTCATGGGGCGGGGCTACGAGCAGTACTTC
>TRBD1|TRBJ1-2|few|TRBV9
CASSANRGASYGYTF
TGTGCCAGCAGCGCTAACAGGGGCGCCTCGTATGGCTACACCTTC
>.|TRBJ1-1|many|TRBV10-3
CAISRHPDGLSTEAFF
TGTGCCATCAGTCGCCACCCCGATGGGCTGAGCACTGAAGCTTTCTTT
>.|TRBJ2-7|.|TRBV4-1
CASSQVPAGYEQYF
TGCGCCAGCAGCCAAGTTCCGGCTGGCTACGAGCAGTACTTC
>TRBD1|TRBJ1-1|few|TRBV10-3
CAISEGVHRGRRTEAFF
TGTGCCATCAGTGAGGGGGTCCACAGGGGGCGCAGAACTGAAGCTTTCTTT
>.|TRBJ1-2|many|TRBV2
CASTLGGDSRSYTF
TGTGCCAGCACCCTGGGGGGTGACTCCCGGAGCTACACCTTC
>TRBD1|TRBJ1-5|few|TRBV5-5
CASTIQGVGNQPQHF
TGTGCCAGCACCATTCAGGGGGTCGGCAATCAGCCCCAGCATTTT
>.|TRBJ2-2|many|TRBV28
CASRLSGGGTGELFF
TGTGCCAGCAGATTATCCGGGGGAGGCACCGGGGAGCTGTTTTTT
>.|TRBJ1-5|many|TRBV7-2
CASSLFARANSNQPQHF
TGTGCCAGCAGCTTATTCGCCCGGGCAAATAGCAATCAGCCCCAGCATTTT
>.|TRBJ2-7|.|TRBV29-1
CSVEGGLGSYEQYF
TGCAGCGTTGAGGGGGGATTAGGCTCTTACGAGCAGTACTTC